This note documents a single TCR beta chain sequence. Its antigen is currently unknown. Within the sample, other DNA sequences also encode this same CDR3. Trimming left V 4 bases short and J 2 bases short, with 6 bases between. This CDR3 is built from 12 residues. Germline loops: CDR1 MDHEN, CDR2 SYDVKM. This sample was included in a study of beta chain features in type 1 diabetes. Study-wide background: Age, gender and cell yields were similar between patients and healthy donors. General observations from the study: Shortening of TCRB CDR3s, moderate but significant, appeared in all four CD4+ subsets of Type 1 diabetes patients.

Expressed TCRB transcripts were sequenced, since all the RNA that had been isolated was reverse transcribed. Sequencing used immunoSEQ multiplex PCR; TCRdb keeps in-frame clones, though not all of them. Here the sample spans nearly 700,000 clones, around 15% being singletons. The sequence was collected from a man younger than 35 with type 1 diabetes. The V and J genes are TRBV28 and TRBJ2-7; D unclear. The sample comprised naive CD4+ T cells from blood. CDR3: CASSSVTYEQYF. DNA for the CDR3: TGTGCCAGCAGTTCGGTGACCTACGAGCAGTACTTC.